Below, 16 T cell receptor beta chains from the same sample are listed, as sequenced in a study of OX40 agonist ivuxolimab in advanced cancers. Sequencing was performed with immunoSEQ multiplex PCR; in TCRdb, only in-frame clones are kept and a portion is missing. The sample holds roughly 66,000 clones, roughly 80% seen once. This sample comprised CD4+ or CD8+ T cells sorted from blood, obtained in a trial of the OX40 agonist ivuxolimab. The receptor set was obtained from an adult with an advanced solid tumor such as melanoma, head and neck, liver or kidney cancer.

The chain links TRBV5-4 to TRBJ2-2; no reliable D call. Germline assignment: CDR1 SGHNT and CDR2 YYREEE (reference sequence). V was trimmed by 1 base and J by 2 bases, leaving 9 bases between them. The CDR3 runs 15 residues. CDR3 DNA: TGTGCCAGCAGCTTGATGGCGGTTAACACCGGGGAGCTGTTTTTT. Translated, it gives CASSLMAVNTGELFF.

The rearrangement uses TRBV7-2 and TRBJ2-3; 7 bases align to TRBD2. Germline assignment: CDR1 SGHTA and CDR2 FQGNSA. CDR3 length: 16 amino acids. With V trimmed by 5 bases and J by 7 bases, 15 bases remained unmatched. The CDR3 reads CASSPNGRESLNTQYF. As DNA, the CDR3 is TGTGCCAGCAGCCCGAATGGGCGGGAGTCACTGAATACGCAGTATTTT.

V usage is TRBV19 and J usage is TRBJ2-3; 7 bases match TRBD1. There are 14 residues in the CDR3. Germline CDR1 reads LNHDA; CDR2 reads SQIVND (reference sequence). J was trimmed by 0 bases and V by 5 bases; bases with no gene match: 2. In DNA form, the CDR3 reads TGTGCCAGTAGTCCGGGACAGAGCACAGATACGCAGTATTTT. Amino acids: CASSPGQSTDTQYF.

The V and J genes are TRBV11-2 and TRBJ2-4, with a tentative D call TRBD1 (6 bases). Germline CDR1 SGHAT, CDR2 FQNNGV. The CDR3 totals 16 residues. The V gene lost 4 bases and the J gene lost 5 bases, with 18 bases spanning the gap. CDR3: CASSSPRDKGQNIQYF. DNA for the CDR3: TGTGCCAGCAGCTCCCCCCGGGACAAGGGACAAAACATTCAGTACTTC.

This rearrangement joins TRBV7-2 to TRBJ2-1; 12 nucleotides align to TRBD2. CDR3 length: 15 amino acids. Trimming at V came to 5 bases and at J to 12 bases, leaving 11 bases not matched to a gene. Germline CDR1 and CDR2: SGHTA and FQGNSA. CDR3 amino acids: CASSISLAGGVPQFF. CDR3 DNA: TGTGCCAGCAGCATCTCCCTAGCGGGAGGGGTACCGCAGTTCTTC.

The chain recombines TRBV7-9 with TRBJ1-2, with D tentatively TRBD1 (6 bases). V shed 0 bases and J shed 4 bases, with 12 bases lying between them. Germline values: CDR1 SEHNR, CDR2 FQNEAQ (reference sequence). This CDR3 comprises 15 residues. CDR3 nucleotide sequence: TGTGCCAGCAGCTTAGCGCAACAGGGTGTCTATGGCTACACCTTC. Translating gives CASSLAQQGVYGYTF.

The CDR3 is CASSLSWGVHTEAFF. Here the CDR3 DNA reads TGTGCCAGCAGTTTATCGTGGGGGGTTCACACTGAAGCTTTCTTT. The chain uses TRBV27 and TRBJ1-1; D might be TRBD1 (5 bases). Germline assignment: CDR1 MNHEY and CDR2 SMNVEV (reference sequence). V dropped 0 bases and J dropped 3 bases, with 11 bases sitting between them. The CDR3 has 15 residues.

V usage is TRBV19 and J usage is TRBJ1-3; 10 positions agree with TRBD1. The CDR3 covers 16 residues. Germline V lookup: CDR1 LNHDA, CDR2 SQIVND (reference sequence). V gave up 4 bases and J gave up 2 bases; unmatched junction bases: 5. The CDR3 spells CASSTTGTGAGNTIYF. The CDR3 DNA reads TGTGCCAGTAGTACAACCGGGACAGGGGCTGGAAACACCATATATTTT.

V and J are TRBV10-1 and TRBJ1-5, with a tentative D call TRBD1 (5 bases). Germline CDR1 WNHNN, CDR2 SYGVQD (reference sequence). The germline V and J ends were trimmed by 0 bases and 2 bases, with 8 bases remaining between them. This CDR3 spans 15 amino acids. The CDR3 protein is CASSESGDGNQPQHF. The CDR3 bases are TGCGCCAGCAGTGAGTCGGGGGACGGCAATCAGCCCCAGCATTTT.

The chain carries TRBV6-5 and TRBJ1-2, with D uncertain. The CDR3 runs to 12 residues. Looked up from germline, CDR1 is MNHEY and CDR2 is SVGAGI. V lost 7 bases and J lost 4, with 10 bases in between. CDR3: CASNGVGYGYTF. The CDR3 region has the DNA TGTGCCAGCAATGGGGTGGGCTATGGCTACACCTTC.

The chain uses TRBV9 and TRBJ2-3; D gene ambiguous. The CDR3 length is 12 residues. The V and J ends lost 0 bases and 6 bases respectively, with 5 bases between them. Germline V CDR1 and CDR2: SGDLS, YYNGEE. The CDR3 protein is CASSVVWDTQYF. CDR3 bases: TGTGCCAGCAGCGTAGTCTGGGATACGCAGTATTTT. Supplemented by reference TRBV9 and TRBJ2-3, the full variable domain reads DSGVTQTPKHLITATGQRVTLRCSPRSGDLSVYWYQQSLDQGLQFLIQYYNGEERAKGNILERFSAQQFPDLHSELNLSSLELGDSALYFCASSVVWDTQYFGPGTRLTVL.

This clone appeared a single time. The V call is TRBV4-1, the J call TRBJ2-2; the D gene is possibly TRBD2 (5 bases). The V gene's germline CDR1 is MGHRA and CDR2 YSYEKL. Trimming removed 0 bases from V and 6 bases from J, with 17 bases in between. The CDR3 runs 17 residues. CDR3 coding DNA: TGCGCCAGCAGCCAAGACGAAGCGGTCCTCACCCCCGGGGAGCTGTTTTTT. Translating it yields CASSQDEAVLTPGELFF.

V gene TRBV19 combines with J gene TRBJ2-7; tentatively, D is TRBD1 (6 bases). From germline, CDR1 is LNHDA and CDR2 SQIVND (reference sequence). The CDR3 is made up of 17 amino acids. Trimming pared 10 bases from V and 0 bases from J, leaving 25 bases between. This chain's CDR3 is CATSPGHGGLASYEQYF. The CDR3 DNA sequence: TGTGCCACCTCACCGGGACACGGCGGTCTCGCCTCCTACGAGCAGTACTTC.

The chain is built from TRBV29-1 and TRBJ2-3; 7 bases agree with TRBD1. This CDR3 comprises 14 residues. Germline V gene lookup returns CDR1 SQVTM and CDR2 ANQGSEA. With 4 bases clipped from V and 2 bases from J, the junction kept 6 bases outside the gene matches. CDR3 protein: CSVVLQGITDTQYF. The DNA for the CDR3 is TGCAGCGTTGTTCTACAGGGGATCACAGATACGCAGTATTTT.

The V gene is TRBV19, the J gene TRBJ1-3; 7 nucleotides agree with TRBD1. The CDR3 contains 14 residues. The ends lost 4 bases at V and 4 bases at J; junction bases unmatched: 4. From germline, CDR1 is LNHDA and CDR2 SQIVND (reference sequence). CDR3 in DNA: TGTGCCAGTAGTAAACGGGACAGCGGAAACACCATATATTTT. It translates to CASSKRDSGNTIYF.

V usage is TRBV27 and J usage is TRBJ2-1; D not resolved. V shed 5 bases and J shed 9 bases, with 17 bases lying between them. There are 14 residues in the CDR3. Germline CDR1 is MNHEY and CDR2 is SMNVEV (reference sequence). The CDR3 DNA reads as TGTGCCAGCAGTCTATACTCCGCCCTACCTGAGCAGTTCTTC. Its protein is CASSLYSALPEQFF.